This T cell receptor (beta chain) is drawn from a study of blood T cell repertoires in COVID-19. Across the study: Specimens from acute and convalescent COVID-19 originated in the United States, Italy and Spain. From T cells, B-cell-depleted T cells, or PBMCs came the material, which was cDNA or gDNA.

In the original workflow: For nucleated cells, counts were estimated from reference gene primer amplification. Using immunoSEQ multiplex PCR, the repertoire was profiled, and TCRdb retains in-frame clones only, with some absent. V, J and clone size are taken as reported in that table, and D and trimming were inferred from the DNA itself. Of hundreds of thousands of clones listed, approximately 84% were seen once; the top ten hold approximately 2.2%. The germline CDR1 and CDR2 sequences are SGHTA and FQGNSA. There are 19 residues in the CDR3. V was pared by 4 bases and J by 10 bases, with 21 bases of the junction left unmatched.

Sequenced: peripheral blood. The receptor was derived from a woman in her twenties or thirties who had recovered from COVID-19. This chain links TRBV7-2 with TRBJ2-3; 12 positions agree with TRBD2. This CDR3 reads CASSSWPDWTSGENEAQYF. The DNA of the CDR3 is TGTGCCAGCAGCTCCTGGCCAGATTGGACTAGCGGGGAAAATGAGGCGCAGTATTTT.